What follows are 14 T cell receptor beta chains derived from one specimen sequenced in a study of patients and donors after allogeneic stem cell transplantation. TCRdb re-called the RT-PCR reads through MiXCR, storing one row per CDR3 protein. The table lists tens of thousands of distinct CDR3 sequences, roughly 50% of them singletons, with around 55% in the top ten. Sequences were obtained from blood, either unsorted or a sorted T cell fraction (not recorded which). These TCRs come from a human donor who was either an allogeneic HSCT recipient or a stem cell or donor lymphocyte infusion donor (not recorded which). It is not recorded whose cells these are; they may come from a transplant donor.

This clonotype occurred a few times. V usage is TRBV5-1 and J usage is TRBJ1-2; the D is unclear. CDR1 and CDR2 (germline): SGHRS, YFSETQ. The V gene lost 5 bases and the J gene lost 4 bases, with 12 bases spanning the gap. This CDR3 has 13 amino acids. The CDR3 DNA reads TGCGCCAGCAGGGGAGGAAGTCTCTATGGCTACACCTTC. Residues: CASRGGSLYGYTF.

This clonotype appeared a few times. V is TRBV6-5 and J is TRBJ1-2; D not certain. The CDR3 consists of 13 residues. CDR1 is MNHEY and CDR2 is SVGAGI in the germline V gene. V was pared by 4 bases and J by 2 bases, with 8 bases between. This CDR3 reads CASSLRTNYGYTF. DNA for the CDR3: TGTGCCAGCAGTTTGCGAACCAACTATGGCTACACCTTC.

The chain recombines TRBV28 with TRBJ1-6; D remains ambiguous. Germline V gives CDR1 MDHEN, CDR2 SYDVKM. The length of the CDR3 is 11 residues. The V and J ends lost 6 bases and 8 bases respectively, with 5 bases between them. The DNA for the CDR3 is TGTGCCAGCAGAGGAGATTCACCCCTCCACTTT. Its translation: CASRGDSPLHF. Supplemented by reference TRBV28 and TRBJ1-6, the full variable domain reads DVKVTQSSRYLVKRTGEKVFLECVQDMDHENMFWYRQDPGLGLRLIYFSYDVKMKEKGDIPEGYSVSREKKERFSLILESASTNQTSMYLCASRGDSPLHFGNGTRLTVT.

This clonotype was recorded a few times. This chain connects TRBV27 to TRBJ1-1, with a weak D call TRBD1 (5 bases). V lost 7 bases, J lost 2 bases, and 17 bases lay in between. In germline, CDR1 is MNHEY, CDR2 SMNVEV (reference sequence). The CDR3 is made up of 15 amino acids. The DNA of the CDR3 is TGTGCCAGCACCCAAGGGGCGGGGAGAAACACTGAAGCTTTCTTT. Its protein is CASTQGAGRNTEAFF.

This rearrangement joins TRBV29-1 to TRBJ1-1; D gene unclear. V lost 4 bases and J 4 bases, leaving 16 bases between the germline ends. The germline gives CDR1 SQVTM, CDR2 ANQGSEA. This CDR3 has 14 amino acids. The CDR3 is CSVVRSLAGTEAFF. CDR3 in DNA: TGCAGCGTTGTTCGAAGTCTGGCGGGCACTGAAGCTTTCTTT.

This clonotype was found a few times. The V call is TRBV20-1, the J call TRBJ1-3; D is possibly TRBD1 (6 bases). V dropped 3 bases and J dropped 2 bases, with 11 bases sitting between them. The CDR3 has 14 amino acids. CDR1 DFQATT and CDR2 SNEGSKA come from the germline V gene (reference sequence). The CDR3 loop is CSASHDRTGNTIYF. CDR3 bases: TGCAGTGCTAGTCACGACAGGACTGGAAACACCATATATTTT.

For this clonotype: The junction shows a germline mismatch at one end, possibly a read error. The rearrangement uses TRBV28 and TRBJ1-5, with D tentatively TRBD1 (5 bases). The CDR3 is made up of 13 amino acids. Germline-derived CDR1 and CDR2 are MDHEN and SYDVKM. The CDR3, as DNA: TGTGCCAGCAGTTACAGGAGCAGTCAGCCCCAGCATTTT. Translation: CASSYRSSQPQHF.

The chain links TRBV15 to TRBJ1-5; tentative D call: TRBD1 (6 bases). The CDR3 is 14 amino acids. The V gene lost 4 bases and the J gene lost 4 bases, with 11 bases spanning the gap. Germline loops: CDR1 LNHNV, CDR2 YYDKDF (reference sequence). CDR3 protein: CATSKRGGNQPQHF. The CDR3 nucleotides are TGTGCCACCAGCAAGAGGGGGGGTAATCAGCCCCAGCATTTT.

V gene TRBV20-1 combines with J gene TRBJ2-1; 10 bases align to TRBD2. The CDR3 spans 14 residues. V trimming: 5 bases; J trimming: 4 bases; junction bases outside the gene matches: 5. The germline V gene has CDR1 DFQATT and CDR2 SNEGSKA (reference sequence). The CDR3 coding sequence is TGCAGTGCTGGGACTAGCGAGAAGTACAATGAGCAGTTCTTC. Translation gives CSAGTSEKYNEQFF.

CDR3 sequence: CASSPSQLDEQFF. CDR3 coding DNA: TGTGCCAGCAGCCCTTCTCAGCTTGATGAGCAGTTCTTC. The chain joins TRBV11-3 to TRBJ2-1, with D uncertain. The CDR3 totals 13 residues. Per the germline V gene, CDR1 is SGHNT and CDR2 is YENEEA. The V gene lost 5 bases and the J gene lost 8 bases, with 13 bases spanning the gap.

This chain uses TRBV4-3 with TRBJ1-6; TRBD1 matches 9 bases. With 1 base clipped from V and 7 bases from J, the junction kept 8 bases outside the gene matches. Looked up from germline, CDR1 is LGHNA and CDR2 is YSLEER. This CDR3 is built from 17 residues. The CDR3 loop reads CASSQAPPDRGNSPLHF. The CDR3 bases are TGCGCCAGCAGCCAAGCCCCCCCCGACAGGGGGAATTCACCCCTCCACTTT.

The chain couples TRBV27 to TRBJ1-6; perhaps TRBD1 as D (6 bases). Germline CDR1 MNHEY, CDR2 SMNVEV (reference sequence). V lost 7 bases, J lost 9 bases, and 10 bases lay in between. This CDR3 region has 12 residues. The CDR3 nucleotides are TGTGCCAGCACCGAACAGGGTTCACCCCTCCACTTT. It codes for CASTEQGSPLHF.

The V gene is TRBV7-2, the J gene TRBJ1-2, with D tentatively TRBD1 (6 bases). Trimming shortened V by 4 bases and J by 5 bases, and 14 bases separated the two germline ends. The CDR3 runs to 14 residues. Germline lookup yields CDR1 SGHTA and CDR2 FQGNSA. CDR3: CASSYDRPSYGYTF. The CDR3 DNA sequence: TGTGCCAGCAGCTACGACAGGCCATCGTATGGCTACACCTTC.

This chain connects TRBV6-2 or TRBV6-3 to TRBJ1-1; the D is unclear. CDR1 MNHEY and CDR2 SVGEGT come from the germline V gene. The V end was cut by 2 bases, the J end by 7 bases, with 8 bases between. This CDR3 is built from 12 residues. The DNA for the CDR3 is TGTGCCAGCAGTTACGAGTGGGATGAAGCTTTCTTT. Protein: CASSYEWDEAFF.